Presented here are 25 T cell receptor beta chains from one specimen sequenced in a study of human T cells and chemical hapten exposure. Sample time point: patch test 2, 6 weeks after DPC sensitization. Sample treatment: therapeutic diphenylcyclopropenone sensitization with weekly scalp DPC. TCRdb itself ran the RACE reads through MiXCR, one entry per CDR3 protein. This table has 85,000 to 95,000 distinct CDR3 sequences, roughly 11% appearing once. The specimen comprised whole blood, sampled in connection with sensitization to the hapten diphenylcyclopropenone (DPC). The receptors originated from a man in his forties with alopecia areata. Some clones in this sample may be carry-over from other donors' samples.

Only a few counts were recorded for this clonotype. The V and J genes are TRBV29-1 and TRBJ2-5; no reliable D call. Trimming removed 7 bases from V and 2 bases from J, with 5 bases in between. CDR1 and CDR2 (germline): SQVTM, ANQGSEA. The CDR3 consists of 10 residues. The CDR3 DNA is TGCAGCGCGGAGCAAGAGACCCAGTACTTC. This translates into CSAEQETQYF.

The gene calls are TRBV6-1 and TRBJ2-3, with a tentative D call TRBD2 (6 bases). From germline, CDR1 is MNHNS and CDR2 SASEGT. The CDR3 is made up of 11 amino acids. Trimming cost V 10 bases and J 5 bases, with 10 bases left between them. The CDR3 DNA reads as TGTGCCACCCGGGAGATAGATACGCAGTATTTT. Amino acid sequence: CATREIDTQYF.

This clonotype was found a few times. CDR3 nucleotides: TGTGCCAGCAGTTTAGTCACTCGGGCCGGTCTTCGGGGCTACACCTTC. Protein sequence: CASSLVTRAGLRGYTF. The chain is built from TRBV27 and TRBJ1-2; no definite D call. This CDR3 has 16 amino acids. Trimming took off 2 bases at V and 8 bases at J, with 21 bases between the two ends. Germline values: CDR1 MNHEY, CDR2 SMNVEV (reference sequence).

This sequence joins TRBV18 and TRBJ2-5; D gene uncertain. This CDR3 region has 12 residues. Germline CDR1 KGHSH, CDR2 LQKENI. The ends were cut back, 5 bases at V and 2 bases at J, with 6 bases in the middle. The CDR3 nucleotides are TGTGCCAGCTCAAACTATCAAGAGACCCAGTACTTC. It encodes CASSNYQETQYF.

This clonotype was seen only a few times. This rearrangement joins TRBV12-3 or TRBV12-4 to TRBJ2-1; D is perhaps TRBD1 (6 bases). V lost 8 bases to trimming and J lost 7 bases, with 21 bases between them. The CDR3 length is 15 residues. The CDR3 here is CASRPVKGDANEQFF. The CDR3 DNA follows: TGTGCCAGCCGCCCTGTAAAGGGGGACGCAAATGAGCAGTTCTTC.

This sequence joins TRBV28 and TRBJ1-5; TRBD1 matches 11 bases. The V gene end was trimmed by 7 bases and the J gene end by 5 bases; junction bases not matched to a gene: 7. CDR3 length equals 15 residues. Germline lookup yields CDR1 MDHEN and CDR2 SYDVKM. CDR3 coding DNA: TGTGCCAGCATTACTCCGGGACAGGGGGATCAGCCCCAGCATTTT. Translating gives CASITPGQGDQPQHF.

This clonotype was counted at least ten times. The rearrangement links TRBV7-2 to TRBJ2-3; 8 bases match TRBD2. Germline V CDR1 and CDR2: SGHTA, FQGNSA. The J segment lost 5 bases and the V segment lost 4 bases, leaving 5 bases of the junction unmatched. This CDR3 region has 14 residues. The CDR3 spells CASSSGGGKDTQYF. As DNA, the CDR3 is TGTGCCAGCAGCTCGGGGGGGGGGAAAGATACGCAGTATTTT.

The chain carries TRBV21-1 and TRBJ2-5; no DNA check was done on the table's D call, TRBD1. TRBV21-1 is classified as a pseudogene. The CDR3 is made up of 16 amino acids. The CDR3, as DNA: TGTGCCAGCAGCAAAGTAATAACAGGTCTTCAGGAGACCCAGTACTTC. Its protein product is CASSKVITGLQETQYF.

This chain uses TRBV7-2 with TRBJ1-1, with a possible D match to TRBD1 (5 bases). Deletions cut 5 bases from V and 1 base from J, with 14 bases between. Germline V CDR1 and CDR2: SGHTA, FQGNSA. There are 15 residues in the CDR3. The CDR3 protein is CASSLRWGPNTEAFF. In nucleotides, the CDR3 is TGTGCCAGCAGCCTCCGTTGGGGACCGAACACTGAAGCTTTCTTT.

This CDR3 reads CSARVAPGGNQPQHF. For the CDR3, the DNA is TGCAGTGCTAGAGTAGCGCCGGGGGGCAATCAGCCCCAGCATTTT. The genes are TRBV20-1 and TRBJ1-5, with D perhaps matching TRBD1 (5 bases). In germline, CDR1 is DFQATT, CDR2 SNEGSKA (reference sequence). Trimming cost V 1 base and J 2 bases, with 12 bases left between them. The CDR3 has 15 amino acids.

This clonotype was recorded a few times. V is TRBV30 and J is TRBJ2-7, with D maybe TRBD1 (6 bases). This CDR3 is built from 12 residues. Trimming left V 0 bases short and J 6 bases short, with 9 bases between. CDR1 GTSNPN and CDR2 SVGIG come from the germline V gene (reference sequence). The CDR3 DNA is TGTGCCTGGAGTGTACAGGGTTTCGAGCAGTACTTC. It specifies CAWSVQGFEQYF.

The CDR3 DNA is TGTGCCAGCAGCCCTACCGGGACTAGCTTCTACGAGCAGTACTTC. Protein: CASSPTGTSFYEQYF. The rearrangement uses TRBV6-2 or TRBV6-3 and TRBJ2-7, with 9 positions matching TRBD2. This CDR3 region has 15 residues. The germline CDR1 and CDR2 sequences are MNHEY and SVGEGT. V was pared by 6 bases and J by 3 bases, with 9 bases of the junction left unmatched.

The J gene is TRBJ2-1, the V gene TRBV4-3; TRBD2 matches 14 bases. The CDR3 length is 16 residues. The V segment lost 2 bases and the J segment 8 bases; nucleotides outside the gene matches: 5. Germline lookup yields CDR1 LGHNA and CDR2 YSLEER. The CDR3 DNA is TGCGCCAGCAGCCAAACTGGGACTAGCGGGAGTTATGAGCAGTTCTTC. Translating it yields CASSQTGTSGSYEQFF.

This clonotype came up a few times. This chain connects TRBV11-2 to TRBJ2-1; D is tentatively TRBD1 or TRBD2 (5 bases each). Germline V gene data show CDR1 as SGHAT and CDR2 as FQNNGV. Trimming removed 0 bases from V and 9 bases from J, with 9 bases in between. The CDR3 is made up of 13 amino acids. CDR3 DNA sequence: TGTGCCAGCAGCTTAGATTCCGGGGCTGAGCAGTTCTTC. Amino acid sequence: CASSLDSGAEQFF.

This clonotype was counted ten times or more. The gene calls are TRBV7-9 and TRBJ1-5; no definite D call. The CDR3 loop spans 12 amino acids. V was pared by 0 bases and J by 5 bases, with 2 bases between. The V gene's germline CDR1 is SEHNR and CDR2 FQNEAQ (reference sequence). CDR3 sequence (DNA): TGTGCCAGCAGCTTAGCGGATCAGCCCCAGCATTTT. Amino acid sequence: CASSLADQPQHF.

This clonotype has only a few counts. The V gene is TRBV5-1, the J gene TRBJ2-2; maybe TRBD2 (5 bases). V dropped 0 bases and J dropped 5 bases, with 11 bases sitting between them. From germline, CDR1 is SGHRS and CDR2 YFSETQ. The CDR3 is 15 residues long. The CDR3 loop reads CASSLGELATGELFF. In nucleotides, the CDR3 is TGCGCCAGCAGCTTGGGGGAGTTGGCGACCGGGGAGCTGTTTTTT.

This clonotype was counted between two and nine times. V is TRBV6-5 and J is TRBJ1-5, with 7 bases matching TRBD1. Germline assignment: CDR1 MNHEY and CDR2 SVGAGI. The CDR3 length is 13 residues. V was pared by 2 bases and J by 9 bases, with 4 bases of the junction left unmatched. CDR3 DNA: TGTGCCAGCAGTTACCGACAGGGCTGGCCCCAGCATTTT. Its translation is CASSYRQGWPQHF.

The chain has TRBV7-2 and TRBJ2-3, with D possibly being TRBD1 or TRBD2 (5 bases each). The V gene lost 0 bases and the J gene lost 11 bases, with 9 bases spanning the gap. The CDR3 spans 12 residues. Germline assignment: CDR1 SGHTA and CDR2 FQGNSA. CDR3: CASSLAGDGQYF. The CDR3 DNA follows: TGTGCCAGCAGCTTAGCTGGGGACGGGCAGTATTTT. The complete variable domain, with remaining parts taken from reference TRBV7-2 and TRBJ2-3, reads GAGVSQSPSNKVTEKGKDVELRCDPISGHTALYWYRQSLGQGLEFLIYFQGNSAPDKSGLPSDRFSAERTGGSVSTLTIQRTQQEDSAVYLCASSLAGDGQYFGPGTRLTVL.

This clonotype was counted ten times or more. The rearrangement links TRBV20-1 to TRBJ1-5; D possibly corresponds to TRBD1 (5 bases). CDR3 length: 12 residues. The germline V and J ends were trimmed by 6 bases and 3 bases, with 9 bases remaining between them. CDR1 and CDR2 (germline): DFQATT, SNEGSKA (reference sequence). CDR3 amino acids: CSAGDHNQPQHF. CDR3 coding DNA: TGCAGTGCAGGGGACCACAATCAGCCCCAGCATTTT.

This clonotype has a handful of counts. The chain links TRBV11-2 to TRBJ1-5; D remains unclear. This CDR3 spans 14 amino acids. Trimming pared 5 bases from V and 6 bases from J, leaving 14 bases between. CDR1 and CDR2 (germline): SGHAT, FQNNGV. The CDR3 loop reads CASSPAGKGQPQHF. CDR3 sequence (DNA): TGTGCCAGCAGCCCTGCGGGGAAGGGTCAGCCCCAGCATTTT.

The chain links TRBV28 to TRBJ1-1; D might be TRBD1 (5 bases). Germline loops: CDR1 MDHEN, CDR2 SYDVKM. The CDR3 spans 13 residues. V lost 8 bases and J 0 bases, leaving 10 bases between the germline ends. CDR3: CASQDTLNTEAFF. The CDR3 DNA reads as TGTGCCAGCCAGGACACCTTGAACACTGAAGCTTTCTTT.

This clonotype was recorded a few times. This sequence joins TRBV29-1 and TRBJ1-1; D is possibly TRBD1 (6 bases). CDR3 length: 13 residues. Looked up from germline, CDR1 is SQVTM and CDR2 is ANQGSEA. V was shortened by 4 bases and J by 7 bases, with 16 bases between the two germline ends. The CDR3 sequence is CSVGVGAVGEAFF. Written as DNA, the CDR3 is TGCAGCGTTGGAGTGGGGGCGGTCGGTGAAGCTTTCTTT.

Ten or more counts support this clonotype. The rearrangement links TRBV21-1 to TRBJ1-6; no DNA check was done on the table's D call, TRBD1. TRBV21-1 is marked as a pseudogene. This CDR3 spans 15 amino acids. The CDR3 DNA reads as TGTGCCAGCAGCGTTGACAGGACCCTGGGGTCACCCCTCCACTTT. It codes for CASSVDRTLGSPLHF.

The table lists this clonotype with a few counts. The chain couples TRBV3-1 to TRBJ1-6; unclear D gene. CDR1 and CDR2 from the germline V gene are LGHDT and YNNKEL (reference sequence). The V end lost 1 base, the J end lost 10 bases, and 8 bases lay between the germline ends. The CDR3 is made up of 13 amino acids. The CDR3 bases are TGTGCCAGCAGCCAAGGGACGATCTCACCCCTCCACTTT. It encodes CASSQGTISPLHF.

The table lists this clonotype with many counts. The gene calls are TRBV7-3 and TRBJ2-1; 8 bases are shared with TRBD1. Germline lookup yields CDR1 SGHTA and CDR2 FQGTGA. V shed 1 base and J 7 bases; nucleotides not matched to a gene: 9. The CDR3 has 16 amino acids. CDR3 sequence (DNA): TGTGCCAGCAGCTTAAGTCCAGGGGGCGGGAAAAATGAGCAGTTCTTC. This codes for CASSLSPGGGKNEQFF.